This T cell receptor beta chain was recorded in a study of CD8 T cells in Susac syndrome. A quantity of about 0.5 to 1 ug RNA underwent reverse transcription using random hexamers. TCRdb recomputed calls from the immunoSEQ multiplex PCR reads with MiXCR, one row per CDR3 protein. The sample contains some 200,000 distinct CDR3 sequences, approximately 90% of which appear only once. In germline, CDR1 is LNHDA, CDR2 SQIVND (reference sequence). V was shortened by 4 bases and J by 0 bases, with 13 bases between the two germline ends. The CDR3 is 16 amino acids. Material: CD8+ T cells from PBMCs. This rearrangement joins TRBV19 to TRBJ2-1, with D possibly matching TRBD2 (6 bases). This receptor was obtained from a human donor with multiple sclerosis. CDR3 in amino acids: CASSKLALSSYNEQFF. In DNA, the CDR3 is TGTGCCAGTAGTAAACTAGCTTTGAGCTCCTACAATGAGCAGTTCTTC.